The rows below give T cell receptor beta chains drawn from one sample of a study of CD8 T cells in Susac syndrome. TCRdb reprocessed the immunoSEQ multiplex PCR reads with MiXCR, giving one entry per CDR3 protein. The table lists 110,000 or so distinct CDR3 sequences, less than 97% of them singletons. Sequencing input: CD4+ T cells from PBMCs. These receptors came from a human donor in good health. Both conserved end residues are part of each CDR3. The order of the fields is clone size, J gene, V gene, D gene, CDR3 length, CDR3 DNA, CDR3 protein. A D gene is named only where the DNA matches it firmly. Clone size appears in some rows only: once, few, many, or a class for an expanded clone.

clone_size: .
j_call: TRBJ1-2
v_call: TRBV15
d_call: .
cdr3_length: 15
cdr3_nt: TGTGCCACCAGCAGAGATACCCAGGGAAGTTATGGCTACACCTTC
cdr3_aa: CATSRDTQGSYGYTF

clone_size: .
j_call: TRBJ2-4
v_call: TRBV4-2
d_call: .
cdr3_length: 16
cdr3_nt: TGTGCCAGCAGCCAAGAAGTCGGGGGGCCCGAAAACATTCAGTACTTC
cdr3_aa: CASSQEVGGPENIQYF

clone_size: .
j_call: TRBJ1-6
v_call: TRBV7-9
d_call: .
cdr3_length: 14
cdr3_nt: TGTGCCAGCAGAGACCTAGCGCTGAATTCACCCCTCCACTTT
cdr3_aa: CASRDLALNSPLHF

clone_size: .
j_call: TRBJ1-1
v_call: TRBV20-1
d_call: .
cdr3_length: 15
cdr3_nt: TGCAGTGCTAGAGAATTCGGCAGACAGAACACTGAAGCTTTCTTT
cdr3_aa: CSAREFGRQNTEAFF

clone_size: .
j_call: TRBJ1-2
v_call: TRBV24-1
d_call: .
cdr3_length: 15
cdr3_nt: TGTGCCACCAGTGCATCTTACAGGGATGGCTATGGCTACACCTTC
cdr3_aa: CATSASYRDGYGYTF

clone_size: .
j_call: TRBJ2-4
v_call: TRBV28
d_call: .
cdr3_length: 18
cdr3_nt: TGTGCCAGCAGCATATTTTCCCCCCGAAACCGATCCAAAAACATTCAGTACTTC
cdr3_aa: CASSIFSPRNRSKNIQYF

clone_size: .
j_call: TRBJ1-4
v_call: TRBV13
d_call: TRBD1
cdr3_length: 15
cdr3_nt: TGTGCCAGCAGCTCCCGGACAGGGGGGAATGAAAAACTGTTTTTT
cdr3_aa: CASSSRTGGNEKLFF

clone_size: .
j_call: TRBJ2-7
v_call: TRBV29-1
d_call: .
cdr3_length: 15
cdr3_nt: TGCAGCGTTGTGTCGGGGGTCAGCTTCTCCTACGAGCAGTACTTC
cdr3_aa: CSVVSGVSFSYEQYF

clone_size: once
j_call: TRBJ1-2
v_call: TRBV7-9
d_call: TRBD1
cdr3_length: 14
cdr3_nt: TGTGCCAGCAGTTCGGACAGGGGGAACTATGGCTACACCTTC
cdr3_aa: CASSSDRGNYGYTF

clone_size: .
j_call: TRBJ2-3
v_call: TRBV3-1
d_call: .
cdr3_length: 17
cdr3_nt: TGTGCCAGCAGCCAAGAGCTGGGACGCCTGAACACAGATACGCAGTATTTT
cdr3_aa: CASSQELGRLNTDTQYF

clone_size: few
j_call: TRBJ2-3
v_call: TRBV7-3
d_call: TRBD2
cdr3_length: 16
cdr3_nt: TGTGCCAGCAGCTCTCGGACTAGCGGGGGAACAGATACGCAGTATTTT
cdr3_aa: CASSSRTSGGTDTQYF

clone_size: .
j_call: TRBJ2-2
v_call: TRBV9
d_call: .
cdr3_length: 15
cdr3_nt: TGTGCCAGCAGCCCCCTTTCTAAGGGTACCGGGGAGCTGTTTTTT
cdr3_aa: CASSPLSKGTGELFF

clone_size: .
j_call: TRBJ2-5
v_call: TRBV2
d_call: TRBD2
cdr3_length: 15
cdr3_nt: TGTGCCAGCAGCGCCTTAGCGGGCCGGGGGGAGACCCAGTACTTC
cdr3_aa: CASSALAGRGETQYF

clone_size: .
j_call: TRBJ1-5
v_call: TRBV29-1
d_call: .
cdr3_length: 14
cdr3_nt: TGCAGCGTAAAGGGACGGGGACGTAATCAGCCCCAGCATTTT
cdr3_aa: CSVKGRGRNQPQHF

clone_size: .
j_call: TRBJ1-4
v_call: TRBV4-1
d_call: TRBD1
cdr3_length: 18
cdr3_nt: TGCGCCAGCAGGTTCGGGACAGGGCGCCGGGCAACTAATGAAAAACTGTTTTTT
cdr3_aa: CASRFGTGRRATNEKLFF

clone_size: .
j_call: TRBJ2-4
v_call: TRBV7-9
d_call: .
cdr3_length: 16
cdr3_nt: TGTGCCAGCAGCTTAGCTGGGCGAGGACCCTTGAACATTCAGTACTTC
cdr3_aa: CASSLAGRGPLNIQYF

clone_size: .
j_call: TRBJ2-2
v_call: TRBV7-2
d_call: .
cdr3_length: 15
cdr3_nt: TGTGCCAGCAGCGGAGCACCACAGAACACCGGGGAGCTGTTTTTT
cdr3_aa: CASSGAPQNTGELFF

clone_size: .
j_call: TRBJ2-3
v_call: TRBV7-2
d_call: .
cdr3_length: 14
cdr3_nt: TGTGCCAGCAGTTTTCGGGCCGCGGTGAATACGCAGTATTTT
cdr3_aa: CASSFRAAVNTQYF

clone_size: .
j_call: TRBJ1-2
v_call: TRBV3-1
d_call: .
cdr3_length: 13
cdr3_nt: TGTGCCAGCCGACAAAGAGCTAACTATGGCTACACCTTC
cdr3_aa: CASRQRANYGYTF

clone_size: .
j_call: TRBJ1-2
v_call: TRBV2
d_call: .
cdr3_length: 12
cdr3_nt: TGTGCCAGCAATAGGGATGACTATGGCTACACCTTC
cdr3_aa: CASNRDDYGYTF

clone_size: .
j_call: TRBJ2-3
v_call: TRBV5-1
d_call: .
cdr3_length: 14
cdr3_nt: TGCGCCAGCAGCATGGGTCCTAGCACAGATACGCAGTATTTT
cdr3_aa: CASSMGPSTDTQYF

clone_size: .
j_call: TRBJ1-1
v_call: TRBV5-1
d_call: TRBD1
cdr3_length: 16
cdr3_nt: TGCGCCAGCAGCTTGAGGACAGGGGGTTTGAACACTGAAGCTTTCTTT
cdr3_aa: CASSLRTGGLNTEAFF

clone_size: .
j_call: TRBJ2-7
v_call: TRBV12-3/TRBV12-4
d_call: .
cdr3_length: 14
cdr3_nt: TGTGCCAGCAGTTTTCGGCAGAACTCCTACGAGCAGTACTTC
cdr3_aa: CASSFRQNSYEQYF

clone_size: .
j_call: TRBJ2-1
v_call: TRBV7-2
d_call: TRBD1
cdr3_length: 15
cdr3_nt: TGTGCCAGCAGCGACAGGGTTGTTAGCTACAATGAGCAGTTCTTC
cdr3_aa: CASSDRVVSYNEQFF

clone_size: .
j_call: TRBJ1-5
v_call: TRBV5-1
d_call: .
cdr3_length: 14
cdr3_nt: TGCGCCAGCAGCTTGGCCGGGAGGGATGGGCCCCAGCATTTT
cdr3_aa: CASSLAGRDGPQHF

clone_size: .
j_call: TRBJ2-7
v_call: TRBV6-2/TRBV6-3
d_call: .
cdr3_length: 13
cdr3_nt: TGTGCCAGCACACGCGCCACCACCTACGAGCAGTACTTC
cdr3_aa: CASTRATTYEQYF

clone_size: few
j_call: TRBJ2-5
v_call: TRBV3-1
d_call: .
cdr3_length: 12
cdr3_nt: TGTGCCAGCAGCCAGTTAGGAGAGACCCAGTACTTC
cdr3_aa: CASSQLGETQYF